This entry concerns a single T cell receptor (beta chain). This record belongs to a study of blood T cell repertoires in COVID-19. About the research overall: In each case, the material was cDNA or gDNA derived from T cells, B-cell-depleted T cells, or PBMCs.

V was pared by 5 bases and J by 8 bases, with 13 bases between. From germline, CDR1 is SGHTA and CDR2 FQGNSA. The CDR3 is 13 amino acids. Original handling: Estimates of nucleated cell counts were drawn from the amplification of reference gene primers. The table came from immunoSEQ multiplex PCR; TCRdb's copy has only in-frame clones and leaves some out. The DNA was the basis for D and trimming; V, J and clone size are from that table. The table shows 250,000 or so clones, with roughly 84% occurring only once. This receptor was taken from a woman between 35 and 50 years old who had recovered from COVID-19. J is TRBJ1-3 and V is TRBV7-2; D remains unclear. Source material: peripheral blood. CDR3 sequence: CASSTHEEDTIYF. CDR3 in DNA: TGTGCCAGCAGCACCCACGAAGAGGACACCATATATTTT.